A single sample gave rise to the 19 T cell receptor beta chains below, sequenced in a study of T-cell memory formation after mild COVID-19. TCRdb fed the 5' RACE reads into MiXCR, producing one record per CDR3 protein. The sample lists about 150,000 distinct CDR3 sequences, about 15% occurring once. The sequencing input was PBMCs or a T cell subset sorted from them (not recorded which). Receptors were obtained from an adult woman who had mild COVID-19 (a few samples of this study predate the infection). Cell type and time point are not known.

The sample holds a few counts of this clonotype. The chain is built from TRBV7-9 and TRBJ2-1, with 8 bases lining up with TRBD2. Per germline, CDR1 SEHNR and CDR2 FQNEAQ (reference sequence). V shed 8 bases, J shed 3 bases, and the junction held 6 bases outside the gene matches. This CDR3 spans 14 amino acids. For the CDR3, the DNA is TGTGCCAGCTTCGCGGGAGGTATCTACAATGAGCAGTTCTTC. The encoded protein is CASFAGGIYNEQFF.

A few counts support this clonotype. The CDR3 reads CASSRDRDNYQPQHF. For the CDR3, the DNA is TGTGCCAGCAGCCGAGACAGGGATAATTATCAGCCCCAGCATTTT. The J gene is TRBJ1-5, the V gene TRBV2; TRBD1 agrees at 7 bases. The CDR3 has 15 residues. The V gene end was trimmed by 6 bases and the J gene end by 5 bases; junction bases not matched to a gene: 10. Germline CDR1 SNHLY, CDR2 FYNNEI. Looking up the rest from reference TRBV2 and TRBJ1-5 gives the full variable domain: EPEVTQTPSHQVTQMGQEVILRCVPISNHLYFYWYRQILGQKVEFLVSFYNNEISEKSEIFDDQFSVERPDGSNFTLKIRSTKLEDSAMYFCASSRDRDNYQPQHFGDGTRLSIL.

This clonotype has more than one count but fewer than ten. V usage is TRBV5-1 and J usage is TRBJ1-2, with D perhaps matching TRBD1 (6 bases). The CDR3 contains 14 residues. V was pared by 2 bases and J by 8 bases, with 16 bases between. CDR1 is SGHRS and CDR2 is YFSETQ in the germline V gene. CDR3 amino acids: CASSFDPRTEGYTF. DNA for the CDR3: TGCGCCAGCAGCTTTGATCCCCGGACAGAGGGCTACACCTTC. Full variable domain (outside the CDR3, taken from reference TRBV5-1 and TRBJ1-2): KAGVTQTPRYLIKTRGQQVTLSCSPISGHRSVSWYQQTPGQGLQFLFEYFSETQRNKGNFPGRFSGRQFSNSRSEMNVSTLELGDSALYLCASSFDPRTEGYTFGSGTRLTVV.

The CDR3 region has the DNA TGTGCCAGCAGCGGTGGACATGGAGAGACCCAGTACTTC. Translated, it gives CASSGGHGETQYF. V usage is TRBV5-5 and J usage is TRBJ2-5; tentatively, D is TRBD1 (5 bases). The germline CDR1 and CDR2 sequences are SGHKS and YYEKEE (reference sequence). There are 13 residues in the CDR3. V lost 4 bases to trimming and J lost 4 bases, with 11 bases between them.

The chain is built from TRBV5-1 and TRBJ2-1, with unresolved D. This CDR3 comprises 10 residues. Germline CDR1 and CDR2: SGHRS and YFSETQ. With 0 bases removed from V and 10 bases from J, the gap between germline ends came to 2 bases. The CDR3 DNA reads TGCGCCAGCAGCTTGGAAGAGCAGTTCTTC. It codes for CASSLEEQFF.

This rearrangement joins TRBV18 to TRBJ2-1, with 10 bases fitting TRBD2. The CDR3 contains 16 residues. The V segment lost 5 bases and the J segment 5 bases; nucleotides outside the gene matches: 9. Germline CDR1 and CDR2: KGHSH and LQKENI. The CDR3: CASSKEREGLHNEQFF. As DNA, the CDR3 is TGTGCCAGCTCAAAGGAGCGGGAGGGCCTCCACAATGAGCAGTTCTTC.

The V call is TRBV5-1, the J call TRBJ2-3, with D unclear. CDR1 and CDR2 from the germline V gene are SGHRS and YFSETQ. The CDR3 covers 13 residues. Trimming took off 7 bases at V and 0 bases at J, with 9 bases between the two ends. The CDR3 is CASLKDSTDTQYF. The CDR3 DNA follows: TGCGCCAGCCTAAAGGATAGCACAGATACGCAGTATTTT.

V and J are TRBV27 and TRBJ2-2; 9 nucleotides align to TRBD2. This CDR3 has 16 residues. The trim removed 4 bases at V and 0 bases at J, leaving 3 bases unmatched. CDR1 is MNHEY, CDR2 SMNVEV, per germline (reference sequence). The CDR3 DNA sequence: TGTGCCAGCAGTTCCAGCGGGAGGACGAACACCGGGGAGCTGTTTTTT. This codes for CASSSSGRTNTGELFF.

V is TRBV7-9 and J is TRBJ1-6; D is perhaps TRBD1 (6 bases). The CDR3 covers 18 residues. V lost 1 base to trimming and J lost 0 bases, with 13 bases between them. CDR1 is SEHNR and CDR2 is FQNEAQ in the germline V gene (reference sequence). CDR3 sequence (DNA): TGTGCCAGCAGCTTAGAGATTACAGGGAGCTCCTATAATTCACCCCTCCACTTT. It specifies CASSLEITGSSYNSPLHF.

The CDR3 DNA sequence: TGCAGCGTTGAATCTATCAGCCTGAACACTGAAGCTTTCTTT. It specifies CSVESISLNTEAFF. V gene TRBV29-1 combines with J gene TRBJ1-1; D remains unclear. The CDR3 loop spans 14 amino acids. Between the trimmed V and J ends, which lost 2 bases and 0 bases, there was a span of 10 bases. Germline V gene lookup returns CDR1 SQVTM and CDR2 ANQGSEA.

The chain combines TRBV28 with TRBJ2-2; no clear D. The ends were cut back, 8 bases at V and 1 base at J, with 5 bases in the middle. This CDR3 is 12 amino acids long. Germline values: CDR1 MDHEN, CDR2 SYDVKM. CDR3 in DNA: TGTGCCAGCCAGAGGAACACCGGGGAGCTGTTTTTT. This codes for CASQRNTGELFF.

The chain couples TRBV12-3 or TRBV12-4 to TRBJ2-2; D is unresolved. The CDR3 runs to 12 residues. V lost 1 base and J 6 bases, leaving 3 bases between the germline ends. CDR3 sequence (DNA): TGTGCCAGCAGTTTAGTCTCCGGGGAGCTGTTTTTT. Translated: CASSLVSGELFF.

The chain combines TRBV4-1 with TRBJ1-5, with D tentatively TRBD1 (5 bases). Germline loops: CDR1 MGHRA, CDR2 YSYEKL. V lost 2 bases and J lost 7, with 18 bases in between. The CDR3 covers 16 residues. The CDR3 protein is CASSQPGRGNRQPQHF. In nucleotides, the CDR3 is TGCGCCAGCAGCCAACCCGGGCGGGGGAATAGACAGCCCCAGCATTTT.

The table lists this clonotype with a few counts. The J gene is TRBJ1-6, the V gene TRBV12-3 or TRBV12-4, with a possible D match to TRBD1 (5 bases). The CDR3 length is 15 residues. Deletions cut 5 bases from V and 7 bases from J, with 15 bases between. CDR3: CASSHTGGWNSPLHF. The CDR3, as DNA: TGTGCCAGCAGTCATACAGGAGGGTGGAATTCACCCCTCCACTTT.

The chain joins TRBV29-1 to TRBJ2-1; the match to TRBD1 covers 7 bases. Germline loops: CDR1 SQVTM, CDR2 ANQGSEA. The CDR3 is 13 amino acids. V gave up 6 bases and J gave up 5 bases; unmatched junction bases: 7. DNA for the CDR3: TGCAGCGTGTTGGGACAGCCGAACAATGAGCAGTTCTTC. Translating gives CSVLGQPNNEQFF.

There are a few counts of this clonotype. This chain joins TRBV10-3 and TRBJ2-3; maybe TRBD1 (6 bases). Germline-derived CDR1 and CDR2 are ENHRY and SYGVKD. V was clipped by 0 bases and J by 2 bases, with 12 bases between them. The CDR3 has 16 amino acids. The CDR3 DNA sequence: TGTGCCATCAGTGAGTCTTTGGGGGCCTTCACAGATACGCAGTATTTT. This encodes CAISESLGAFTDTQYF.

This clonotype was detected only a few times. V and J are TRBV5-1 and TRBJ1-4, with D unclear. V gave up 2 bases and J gave up 8 bases, with 13 bases separating them. Germline-derived CDR1 and CDR2 are SGHRS and YFSETQ. The CDR3 consists of 14 residues. The CDR3: CASSFGPSGEKLFF. DNA of the CDR3: TGCGCCAGCAGCTTTGGCCCCAGCGGGGAAAAACTGTTTTTT.

The chain recombines TRBV3-1 with TRBJ2-3; possible D gene TRBD1, 7 bases. V was clipped by 8 bases and J by 0 bases, with 15 bases between them. In germline, CDR1 is LGHDT, CDR2 YNNKEL (reference sequence). This CDR3 contains 15 residues. This CDR3 reads CASEEGAGSTDTQYF. DNA for the CDR3: TGTGCCAGCGAGGAGGGGGCGGGAAGCACAGATACGCAGTATTTT.

The chain uses TRBV7-2 and TRBJ1-4, with 12 bases aligning to TRBD1. V was clipped by 2 bases and J by 8 bases; unmatched bases: 9. The germline CDR1 and CDR2 sequences are SGHTA and FQGNSA. The CDR3 runs to 17 residues. CDR3: CASSLRGQGARSEKLFF. In DNA, the CDR3 is TGTGCCAGCAGCTTAAGGGGACAGGGGGCAAGAAGCGAAAAACTGTTTTTT.